This T cell receptor (beta chain) was recorded in a study of blood T cell repertoires in COVID-19. Study in general: COVID-19 samples collected from the United States, Italy and Spain covered acute and convalescent phases. Nucleic acid was either cDNA or gDNA, and it came from T cells, B-cell-depleted T cells, or PBMCs.

Per the authors' pipeline: Estimation of nucleated cell counts relied on the amplification of reference gene primers. Sequencing used immunoSEQ multiplex PCR; TCRdb keeps in-frame clones, though not all of them. The V and J calls and clone size are taken from that table; D and trimming were inferred from the DNA. The sample includes almost 50,000 clones, roughly 85% of them seen just once. V was pared by 2 bases and J by 5 bases, with 6 bases of the junction left unmatched. CDR1 MNHNY and CDR2 SVGAGI come from the germline V gene (reference sequence). The CDR3 is made up of 15 amino acids. Input material: peripheral blood. The clonotype originates from a man in his 70s with acute or convalescent COVID-19. The chain couples TRBV6-6 to TRBJ2-1; 7 positions agree with TRBD2. Written as DNA, the CDR3 is TGTGCCAGCAGTTACGGCGGGAGCAGGGACAATGAGCAGTTCTTC. Protein sequence: CASSYGGSRDNEQFF.